These 11 T cell receptor beta chains originate from one sample sequenced in a study of beta chain features in type 1 diabetes (dated by TCRdb to 2016 to 2019). The research as a whole found: A moderate but significant shortening of TCRB CDR3 length was observed in type 1 diabetes patients in all four CD4+ subsets.

Their antigens are not known. Receptor amplification or capture employed the immunoSEQ multiplex PCR assay. All of the isolated RNA was reverse transcribed with the High Capacity cDNA Reverse Transcription Kit, so expressed TCRB transcripts were sequenced. As stored in TCRdb, this immuneACCESS dataset retains in-frame rearrangements with V and J assigned. A fraction of the clones does not appear; measured against another copy, unresolved V genes explain less than half of the discrepancy, and the remainder lacks a known reason. Across this sample there are under 300,000 clones, with approximately 10% seen only once. The ten largest clones add up to 0.017% of the sample. The sample was naive CD4+ T cells from blood. The meaning of the sample's cell subset or site label: true naive CD4+ T cells. The origin of the receptors is a man aged 25-45 years with type 1 diabetes.

This clone has a handful of counts. This chain connects TRBV14 to TRBJ2-5; D remains ambiguous. In germline, CDR1 is SGHDN, CDR2 FVKESK. V was trimmed by 3 bases and J by 5 bases, leaving 7 bases between them. The CDR3 has 12 amino acids. The CDR3 DNA reads as TGTGCCAGCAGCCAGGCTTTCGAGACCCAGTACTTC. Protein product: CASSQAFETQYF.

The chain recombines TRBV5-1 with TRBJ2-6; tentatively, D is TRBD1 (6 bases). The CDR3 length is 15 residues. Germline values: CDR1 SGHRS, CDR2 YFSETQ. Trimming shortened V by 4 bases and J by 4 bases, and 12 bases separated the two germline ends. This CDR3 reads CASSPPGAGANVLTF. CDR3 coding DNA: TGCGCCAGCAGCCCTCCAGGGGCCGGGGCCAACGTCCTGACTTTC.

Here the CDR3 reads CASRDTSYNSPLHF. Here the CDR3 DNA reads TGTGCCAGCCGGGACACCTCCTATAATTCACCCCTCCACTTT. This chain joins TRBV6-5 and TRBJ1-6; D is possibly TRBD1 (6 bases). Germline lookup yields CDR1 MNHEY and CDR2 SVGAGI. The CDR3 is 14 amino acids. The V gene lost 8 bases and the J gene lost 0 bases, with 8 bases spanning the gap.

This clone was counted between two and nine times. J is TRBJ2-1 and V is TRBV11-3; TRBD2 matches at 11 bases. CDR3 size: 15 residues. The germline gives CDR1 SGHNT, CDR2 YENEEA. J lost 4 bases, V lost 5 bases, and 4 bases had no gene match. The CDR3 DNA is TGTGCCAGCAGCCCAGGGACTAGCGGATACAATGAGCAGTTCTTC. Protein product: CASSPGTSGYNEQFF.

This clone was recorded a few times. The CDR3 sequence is CASTSFRGANVLTF. The CDR3 DNA sequence: TGTGCCAGCACCTCCTTCCGTGGGGCCAACGTCCTGACTTTC. V and J are TRBV7-9 and TRBJ2-6; no clear D. Trimming left V 7 bases short and J 3 bases short, with 10 bases between. Germline V gene data show CDR1 as SEHNR and CDR2 as FQNEAQ (reference sequence). The CDR3 totals 14 residues.

This chain connects TRBV5-1 to TRBJ2-1, with TRBD2 identical over 7 bases. V dropped 4 bases and J dropped 6; count of bases not matched to a gene: 10. Per the germline V gene, CDR1 is SGHRS and CDR2 is YFSETQ. The CDR3 is made up of 15 amino acids. The CDR3, as DNA: TGCGCCAGCAGCCCGGGGACTGGGAGGGTCAATGAGCAGTTCTTC. Protein product: CASSPGTGRVNEQFF.

This chain uses TRBV7-9 with TRBJ2-5; D may be TRBD2 (6 bases). Germline V gene data show CDR1 as SEHNR and CDR2 as FQNEAQ (reference sequence). Trimming took off 0 bases at V and 5 bases at J, with 7 bases between the two ends. There are 13 residues in the CDR3. Here the CDR3 DNA reads TGTGCCAGCAGCTTAGCCCTAGCGGAGACCCAGTACTTC. It yields the protein CASSLALAETQYF. Drawing the rest from reference TRBV7-9 and TRBJ2-5, the complete variable domain is DTGVSQNPRHKITKRGQNVTFRCDPISEHNRLYWYRQTLGQGPEFLTYFQNEAQLEKSRLLSDRFSAERPKGSFSTLEIQRTEQGDSAMYLCASSLALAETQYFGPGTRLLVL.

This CDR3 reads CASSLASTSGVIFF. For the CDR3, the DNA is TGTGCCAGCAGCTTAGCGTCGACTAGCGGGGTAATTTTCTTC. The chain couples TRBV7-2 to TRBJ2-1, with TRBD2 matching 11 bases. CDR1 is SGHTA, CDR2 FQGNSA, per germline. With 0 bases clipped from V and 16 bases from J, the junction kept 8 bases outside the gene matches. The CDR3 sequence is 14 residues long.

This clone showed up just a few times. V and J are TRBV9 and TRBJ2-2; 9 bases match TRBD1. Germline V CDR1 and CDR2: SGDLS, YYNGEE. The CDR3 contains 15 residues. V shed 3 bases, J shed 7 bases, and the junction held 7 bases outside the gene matches. CDR3 region: CASSARGTGYGELFF. In nucleotides, the CDR3 is TGTGCCAGCAGCGCCAGGGGGACAGGGTACGGGGAGCTGTTTTTT.

This chain links TRBV10-3 with TRBJ2-1, with TRBD2 matching 8 bases. The CDR3 is 13 residues long. J was trimmed by 7 bases and V by 7 bases; bases with no gene match: 6. Germline CDR1 and CDR2: ENHRY and SYGVKD. CDR3 residues: CAITSGGGNEQFF. CDR3 DNA sequence: TGTGCCATCACGAGCGGGGGAGGGAATGAGCAGTTCTTC.

This chain uses TRBV28 with TRBJ2-2, with a tentative D call TRBD2 (5 bases). CDR3 size: 12 residues. Germline CDR1 reads MDHEN; CDR2 reads SYDVKM. With 4 bases removed from V and 10 bases from J, the gap between germline ends came to 10 bases. The CDR3 sequence is CASSYLGEELFF. The CDR3 coding sequence is TGTGCCAGCAGTTATTTGGGAGAGGAGCTGTTTTTT.